This is a list of T cell receptor beta chains from one sample in a study of blood T cell repertoires in COVID-19. Sequencing was performed with immunoSEQ multiplex PCR; in TCRdb, only in-frame clones are kept and a portion is missing. The sample records roughly 71,000 clones, around 82% being singletons. Material for sequencing was peripheral blood. These receptor sequences come from a man between 45 and 60 years old with active COVID-19. Each CDR3 is given with its conserved first and last residue. The order of the fields is clone size, J gene, V gene, D gene, CDR3 protein, CDR3 DNA. A D gene is named only where the DNA matches it firmly. The size field is filled for only some rows; it gives once, few, many or a size class.

clone size: -
J gene: TRBJ2-7
V gene: TRBV7-9
D gene: -
CDR3 protein: CASSLTLDSYEQYF
CDR3 DNA: TGTGCCAGCAGCTTAACCCTAGACTCCTACGAGCAGTACTTC

clone size: -
J gene: TRBJ1-2
V gene: TRBV7-2
D gene: -
CDR3 protein: CASSAQGPPSGYTF
CDR3 DNA: TGTGCCAGCAGCGCACAGGGACCGCCCTCTGGCTACACCTTC

clone size: -
J gene: TRBJ2-7
V gene: TRBV5-1
D gene: -
CDR3 protein: CASSRDPRTNLIYEQYF
CDR3 DNA: TGCGCCAGCAGCAGGGACCCCAGGACTAACCTGATCTACGAGCAGTACTTC

clone size: -
J gene: TRBJ2-7
V gene: TRBV7-9
D gene: TRBD2
CDR3 protein: CASSSAPLTSGGPGREQYF
CDR3 DNA: TGTGCCAGCAGCTCCGCCCCTCTGACTAGCGGGGGGCCGGGCCGCGAGCAGTACTTC

clone size: -
J gene: TRBJ2-3
V gene: TRBV7-2
D gene: TRBD2
CDR3 protein: CASSLGGAFTDTQYF
CDR3 DNA: TGTGCCAGCAGCCTCGGGGGGGCGTTTACAGATACGCAGTATTTT

clone size: medium-sized
J gene: TRBJ1-1
V gene: TRBV7-6
D gene: -
CDR3 protein: CASSLFREGTEAFF
CDR3 DNA: TGTGCCAGCAGCTTATTCAGGGAGGGCACTGAAGCTTTCTTT

clone size: -
J gene: TRBJ2-7
V gene: TRBV5-1
D gene: TRBD1
CDR3 protein: CASSRQGVSYEQYF
CDR3 DNA: TGCGCCAGCAGTCGACAGGGGGTCTCCTACGAGCAGTACTTC

clone size: -
J gene: TRBJ2-1
V gene: TRBV4-1
D gene: TRBD1
CDR3 protein: CASSPVPGQGAYNEQFF
CDR3 DNA: TGCGCCAGCAGCCCCGTCCCGGGACAGGGGGCCTACAATGAGCAGTTCTTC

clone size: -
J gene: TRBJ1-5
V gene: TRBV27
D gene: TRBD1
CDR3 protein: CASSPIGGARQPQHF
CDR3 DNA: TGTGCCAGCAGCCCTATAGGGGGCGCGCGGCAGCCCCAGCATTTT

clone size: -
J gene: TRBJ1-2
V gene: TRBV29-1
D gene: -
CDR3 protein: CSVSKGLEYGYTF
CDR3 DNA: TGCAGCGTTTCAAAGGGGCTGGAGTATGGCTACACCTTC

clone size: -
J gene: TRBJ2-3
V gene: TRBV10-3
D gene: TRBD1
CDR3 protein: CAISEGAGGLTDTQYF
CDR3 DNA: TGTGCCATCAGTGAGGGGGCAGGGGGCCTCACAGATACGCAGTATTTT

clone size: -
J gene: TRBJ1-6
V gene: TRBV7-9
D gene: -
CDR3 protein: CASSPGARDSPLHF
CDR3 DNA: TGTGCCAGCAGCCCAGGGGCGCGGGATTCACCCCTCCACTTT

clone size: -
J gene: TRBJ2-7
V gene: TRBV5-1
D gene: TRBD1
CDR3 protein: CASSGYGTGSHEQYF
CDR3 DNA: TGCGCCAGCAGCGGGTACGGGACAGGGTCCCACGAGCAGTACTTC

clone size: -
J gene: TRBJ2-7
V gene: TRBV30
D gene: -
CDR3 protein: CAWSVGGDEQYF
CDR3 DNA: TGTGCCTGGAGTGTAGGAGGGGACGAGCAGTACTTC

clone size: -
J gene: TRBJ2-1
V gene: TRBV11-3
D gene: -
CDR3 protein: CASSLAGINEQFF
CDR3 DNA: TGTGCCAGCAGCTTAGCAGGGATCAATGAGCAGTTCTTC

clone size: -
J gene: TRBJ1-2
V gene: TRBV6-5
D gene: TRBD1
CDR3 protein: CASSYSRGGTYGYTF
CDR3 DNA: TGTGCCAGCAGTTACTCGAGAGGGGGCACTTATGGCTACACCTTC

clone size: -
J gene: TRBJ1-4
V gene: TRBV15
D gene: -
CDR3 protein: CATSRGPEKLFF
CDR3 DNA: TGTGCCACCAGCAGAGGGCCTGAAAAACTGTTTTTT

clone size: -
J gene: TRBJ2-7
V gene: TRBV29-1
D gene: -
CDR3 protein: CSVLGGELVSYEQYF
CDR3 DNA: TGCAGCGTCCTAGGAGGGGAATTGGTTTCCTACGAGCAGTACTTC

clone size: -
J gene: TRBJ1-4
V gene: TRBV27
D gene: -
CDR3 protein: CASSLEAGGGGPLFF
CDR3 DNA: TGTGCCAGCAGTTTAGAAGCAGGTGGGGGAGGGCCGCTGTTTTTT

clone size: -
J gene: TRBJ2-5
V gene: TRBV19
D gene: -
CDR3 protein: CASTPGGQETQYF
CDR3 DNA: TGTGCCAGTACCCCAGGGGGGCAAGAGACCCAGTACTTC

clone size: -
J gene: TRBJ1-3
V gene: TRBV21-1
D gene: -
CDR3 protein: CASSKATNRANTIYF
CDR3 DNA: TGTGCCAGCAGCAAAGCGACGAACAGGGCCAACACCATATATTTT

clone size: -
J gene: TRBJ1-5
V gene: TRBV6-5
D gene: TRBD1
CDR3 protein: CASRGTGQNQPQHF
CDR3 DNA: TGTGCCAGCAGGGGGACAGGCCAAAATCAGCCCCAGCATTTT

clone size: once
J gene: TRBJ1-4
V gene: TRBV30
D gene: -
CDR3 protein: CAWQATATNEKLFF
CDR3 DNA: TGTGCCTGGCAGGCGACAGCGACTAATGAAAAACTGTTTTTT